Below are 32 T cell receptor beta chains sequenced from a single sample in a study of blood T cell repertoires in COVID-19. The assay was immunoSEQ multiplex PCR, and TCRdb's table has in-frame clones only and misses some. Among roughly 300,000 clones, under 90% were seen once, and the ten largest hold more than 9%. Material: PBMCs or T cells enriched from blood (not recorded which). These receptors originate from a young woman who had recovered from COVID-19.

V is TRBV9 and J is TRBJ1-1; 8 bases are a match to TRBD1. Germline CDR1 and CDR2: SGDLS and YYNGEE. CDR3 length: 15 amino acids. The J segment lost 1 base and the V segment lost 4 bases, leaving 6 bases of the junction unmatched. The DNA of the CDR3 is TGTGCCAGCAGCTCGACAGGGGAGAGGAACACTGAAGCTTTCTTT. Encoded protein: CASSSTGERNTEAFF.

This clone was seen just once. The chain carries TRBV7-2 and TRBJ1-1, with 7 bases matching TRBD1. Trimming at V came to 9 bases and at J to 4 bases, leaving 5 bases not matched to a gene. Germline V CDR1 and CDR2: SGHTA, FQGNSA. The CDR3 is 12 amino acids. The CDR3 DNA sequence: TGTGCCAGACTGACAGGGCCCACTGAAGCTTTCTTT. Its protein product is CARLTGPTEAFF.

V usage is TRBV4-1 and J usage is TRBJ1-6; D remains unclear. The CDR3 covers 14 residues. Germline V gene sequence: CDR1 MGHRA, CDR2 YSYEKL. V was clipped by 1 base and J by 7 bases, with 8 bases between them. The CDR3 region is CASSQAFRNSPLHF. As DNA, the CDR3 is TGCGCCAGCAGCCAAGCATTCAGAAATTCACCCCTCCACTTT.

The CDR3 here is CAWSRTTGQIYGYTF. The CDR3 DNA sequence: TGTGCCTGGAGCCGAACCACGGGACAGATCTATGGCTACACCTTC. V is TRBV30 and J is TRBJ1-2; 7 positions match TRBD1. Germline lookup yields CDR1 GTSNPN and CDR2 SVGIG (reference sequence). The J segment lost 4 bases and the V segment lost 3 bases, leaving 11 bases of the junction unmatched. The CDR3 sequence is 15 residues long.

The chain links TRBV27 to TRBJ1-2; 8 bases line up with TRBD1. The CDR3 is made up of 14 amino acids. The ends lost 5 bases at V and 0 bases at J; junction bases unmatched: 2. Germline V gene lookup returns CDR1 MNHEY and CDR2 SMNVEV (reference sequence). The CDR3 reads CASSEQGANYGYTF. The DNA of the CDR3 is TGTGCCAGCAGTGAACAGGGGGCTAACTATGGCTACACCTTC.

The rearrangement links TRBV19 to TRBJ2-7, with 8 bases matching TRBD2. This CDR3 has 15 amino acids. Germline assignment: CDR1 LNHDA and CDR2 SQIVND (reference sequence). V trimming: 5 bases; J trimming: 2 bases; junction bases outside the gene matches: 8. Here the CDR3 DNA reads TGTGCCAGTAGTCGGGGGGGAGCGGGAGCCTACGAGCAGTACTTC. Protein sequence: CASSRGGAGAYEQYF.

J is TRBJ1-1 and V is TRBV30; 7 bases fit TRBD1. Unmatched junction bases numbered 8, after V lost 7 bases and J lost 3 bases. The CDR3 runs 13 residues. Germline V CDR1 and CDR2: GTSNPN, SVGIG (reference sequence). The DNA of the CDR3 is TGTGCCTTCTTGCCAGGGGGAGACACTGAAGCTTTCTTT. This encodes CAFLPGGDTEAFF.

The rearrangement uses TRBV28 and TRBJ2-7; 9 bases align to TRBD1. The CDR3 loop spans 14 amino acids. CDR1 is MDHEN, CDR2 SYDVKM, per germline. The junction had 3 bases not matched to a gene; V was cut back by 4 bases and J by 2 bases. The CDR3 DNA follows: TGTGCCAGCAGTTCCGGACAGGGGACCTACGAGCAGTACTTC. It is translated as CASSSGQGTYEQYF.

J is TRBJ2-7 and V is TRBV11-2; 7 bases align to TRBD1. The V gene end was trimmed by 5 bases and the J gene end by 4 bases; junction bases not matched to a gene: 11. The CDR3 is made up of 15 amino acids. Per germline, CDR1 SGHAT and CDR2 FQNNGV. DNA for the CDR3: TGTGCCAGCAGCCTCTGGACAGGATATTCTTACGAGCAGTACTTC. The encoded protein is CASSLWTGYSYEQYF.

The chain recombines TRBV5-1 with TRBJ1-1; a possible D gene is TRBD1 (6 bases). This CDR3 has 14 amino acids. The germline gives CDR1 SGHRS, CDR2 YFSETQ. V shed 1 base and J shed 2 bases, with 9 bases lying between them. CDR3 sequence (DNA): TGCGCCAGCAGCTTGACGACAGGAAACACTGAAGCTTTCTTT. It yields the protein CASSLTTGNTEAFF.

In DNA form, the CDR3 reads TGTGCCAGCAGTGAAGCTCCGGGACTCTTCACAGATACGCAGTATTTT. As protein: CASSEAPGLFTDTQYF. The V gene is TRBV2, the J gene TRBJ2-3; tentative D call: TRBD2 (6 bases). V lost 0 bases, J lost 2 bases, and 12 bases lay in between. The CDR3 runs to 16 residues. Germline CDR1 reads SNHLY; CDR2 reads FYNNEI. The variable domain in full, completed from reference TRBV2 and TRBJ2-3, reads EPEVTQTPSHQVTQMGQEVILRCVPISNHLYFYWYRQILGQKVEFLVSFYNNEISEKSEIFDDQFSVERPDGSNFTLKIRSTKLEDSAMYFCASSEAPGLFTDTQYFGPGTRLTVL.

The V call is TRBV7-8, the J call TRBJ2-3, with 9 bases aligning to TRBD2. Germline CDR1 is SGHVS and CDR2 is FQNEAQ. Trimming cost V 2 bases and J 2 bases; bases outside gene matches: 5. The CDR3 has 16 residues. CDR3: CASSLQAGGVTDTQYF. The CDR3 DNA is TGTGCCAGCAGCTTACAAGCGGGAGGAGTCACAGATACGCAGTATTTT.

The rearrangement joins TRBV6-5 to TRBJ1-5; D gene uncertain. The length of the CDR3 is 14 residues. Germline assignment: CDR1 MNHEY and CDR2 SVGAGI. V was trimmed by 6 bases and J by 5 bases, leaving 14 bases between them. In nucleotides, the CDR3 is TGTGCCAGCAGACTCGACGTGAGGCATCAGCCCCAGCATTTT. It codes for CASRLDVRHQPQHF.

This chain joins TRBV9 and TRBJ1-4; tentatively, D is TRBD1 (6 bases). The CDR3 has 13 residues. CDR1 SGDLS and CDR2 YYNGEE come from the germline V gene. V was trimmed by 2 bases and J by 8 bases, leaving 10 bases between them. CDR3 coding DNA: TGTGCCAGCAGCGTTCAGGGGAAGGAAAAACTGTTTTTT. This codes for CASSVQGKEKLFF.

This chain connects TRBV30 to TRBJ1-3; the match to TRBD1 covers 7 bases. Germline V lookup: CDR1 GTSNPN, CDR2 SVGIG (reference sequence). The trim removed 4 bases at V and 9 bases at J, leaving 6 bases unmatched. This CDR3 region has 12 residues. The CDR3 region is CAWKGAMGTIYF. In nucleotides, the CDR3 is TGTGCCTGGAAGGGGGCCATGGGCACCATATATTTT. Together with reference TRBV30 and TRBJ1-3, the CDR3 gives the full variable domain: SQTIHQWPATLVQPVGSPLSLECTVEGTSNPNLYWYRQAAGRGLQLLFYSVGIGQISSEVPQNLSASRPQDRQFILSSKKLLLSDSGFYLCAWKGAMGTIYFGEGSWLTVV.

The CDR3: CASSVPPGGDTAGYTF. The CDR3 coding sequence is TGTGCCAGCAGCGTACCCCCCGGGGGGGACACCGCTGGCTACACCTTC. The V and J genes are TRBV9 and TRBJ1-2; the D gene is possibly TRBD1 (6 bases). V was trimmed by 1 base and J by 7 bases, leaving 20 bases between them. The CDR3 totals 16 residues. In germline, CDR1 is SGDLS, CDR2 YYNGEE.

This chain links TRBV9 with TRBJ2-6; tentatively, D is TRBD1 (6 bases). CDR3 length: 16 amino acids. The germline V gene has CDR1 SGDLS and CDR2 YYNGEE. V dropped 0 bases and J dropped 2 bases, with 9 bases sitting between them. Here the CDR3 reads CASSVVTGPGANVLTF. The CDR3 DNA sequence: TGTGCCAGCAGCGTAGTTACAGGGCCTGGGGCCAACGTCCTGACTTTC. Based on the CDR3 plus reference TRBV9 and TRBJ2-6, the full variable domain is DSGVTQTPKHLITATGQRVTLRCSPRSGDLSVYWYQQSLDQGLQFLIQYYNGEERAKGNILERFSAQQFPDLHSELNLSSLELGDSALYFCASSVVTGPGANVLTFGAGSRLTVL.

The chain recombines TRBV7-8 with TRBJ1-2; the D is unclear. The CDR3 has 14 amino acids. The germline gives CDR1 SGHVS, CDR2 FQNEAQ. V shed 2 bases and J shed 2 bases, with 9 bases lying between them. The CDR3 loop reads CASSLTKSNYGYTF. The CDR3 DNA follows: TGTGCCAGCAGCTTAACTAAAAGCAACTATGGCTACACCTTC.

The genes are TRBV24-1 and TRBJ1-2, with D tentatively TRBD1 (6 bases). The CDR3 has 16 residues. The V gene lost 1 base and the J gene lost 5 bases, with 16 bases spanning the gap. Germline CDR1 KGHDR, CDR2 SFDVKD. CDR3 sequence reads: CATSDLTRGRGYGYTF. The DNA for the CDR3 is TGTGCCACCAGTGATTTAACCAGGGGTAGGGGGTATGGCTACACCTTC.

The chain recombines TRBV5-4 with TRBJ2-1, with 11 bases that match TRBD2. The CDR3 runs 15 residues. J lost 7 bases, V lost 0 bases, and 3 bases had no gene match. The germline gives CDR1 SGHNT, CDR2 YYREEE (reference sequence). CDR3 in amino acids: CASSLGLAGSNEQFF. The CDR3 DNA sequence: TGTGCCAGCAGCTTGGGACTAGCGGGGTCTAATGAGCAGTTCTTC.

This clone appeared a single time. The chain recombines TRBV5-1 with TRBJ2-2, with 8 bases that match TRBD1. J was trimmed by 4 bases and V by 3 bases; bases with no gene match: 8. Germline assignment: CDR1 SGHRS and CDR2 YFSETQ. There are 16 residues in the CDR3. For the CDR3, the DNA is TGCGCCAGCAGCTCCCTCGACAGGGGAGGCACCGGGGAGCTGTTTTTT. This gives the protein CASSSLDRGGTGELFF.

This sequence joins TRBV2 and TRBJ1-4, with D possibly matching TRBD1 (5 bases). The germline V and J ends were trimmed by 4 bases and 4 bases, with 10 bases remaining between them. CDR1 is SNHLY, CDR2 FYNNEI, per germline. CDR3 length: 14 residues. The CDR3 DNA reads TGTGCCAGCAGTGCTCAGGGATTTAATGAAAAACTGTTTTTT. As protein: CASSAQGFNEKLFF.

The V gene is TRBV19, the J gene TRBJ1-5; 9 bases map to TRBD1. With V trimmed by 10 bases and J by 2 bases, 3 bases remained unmatched. The V gene's germline CDR1 is LNHDA and CDR2 SQIVND (reference sequence). This CDR3 comprises 13 residues. The CDR3 region is CATRQGGNQPQHF. The CDR3 DNA reads as TGTGCCACCCGACAGGGGGGCAATCAGCCCCAGCATTTT.

This chain links TRBV5-1 with TRBJ2-1; possible D gene TRBD1, 6 bases. Looked up from germline, CDR1 is SGHRS and CDR2 is YFSETQ. Trimming took 4 bases from V and 4 from J, leaving 12 bases between them. The CDR3 spans 14 residues. The CDR3 nucleotides read TGCGCCAGCAGCAGGGACACGGAGTACAATGAGCAGTTCTTC. It specifies CASSRDTEYNEQFF.

V is TRBV19 and J is TRBJ2-7; D possibly corresponds to TRBD2 (6 bases). Germline CDR1 LNHDA, CDR2 SQIVND (reference sequence). Trimming stripped 6 bases from V and 6 bases from J, with 18 bases between. The CDR3 runs to 14 residues. CDR3 sequence reads: CASSPQAGTGEQYF. The DNA for the CDR3 is TGTGCCAGTAGCCCTCAGGCGGGAACAGGCGAGCAGTACTTC.

To note about this clone: Other DNA sequences in this specimen translate into the identical CDR3. This chain connects TRBV19 to TRBJ2-1; TRBD2 aligns across 10 bases. V was clipped by 4 bases and J by 1 base; unmatched bases: 1. Per the germline V gene, CDR1 is LNHDA and CDR2 is SQIVND (reference sequence). The CDR3 length is 15 residues. Here the CDR3 DNA reads TGTGCCAGTAGTACTAGCGGGGGATCCTACAATGAGCAGTTCTTC. Translating it yields CASSTSGGSYNEQFF.

The V call is TRBV19, the J call TRBJ1-4, with a weak D call TRBD1 (6 bases). Germline loops: CDR1 LNHDA, CDR2 SQIVND (reference sequence). V was clipped by 5 bases and J by 13 bases, with 20 bases between them. The CDR3 is 14 residues long. This CDR3 is CASSSTRDILRLFF. CDR3 DNA sequence: TGTGCCAGTAGTTCGACCCGGGACATCCTGAGACTGTTTTTT.

The gene calls are TRBV25-1 and TRBJ2-7; 8 bases are shared with TRBD2. V trimming: 3 bases; J trimming: 5 bases; junction bases outside the gene matches: 9. The length of the CDR3 is 15 residues. Germline-derived CDR1 and CDR2 are MGHDK and SYGVNS. DNA for the CDR3: TGTGCCAGCAGTGAGGGGCTAGCGGGCTCGCACGAGCAGTACTTC. Translated, it gives CASSEGLAGSHEQYF.

V is TRBV5-1 and J is TRBJ2-3, with 10 bases that match TRBD1. Trimming cost V 4 bases and J 1 base; bases outside gene matches: 6. The CDR3 is made up of 16 amino acids. Germline CDR1 reads SGHRS; CDR2 reads YFSETQ. CDR3 sequence reads: CASSMGTGARTDTQYF. Written as DNA, the CDR3 is TGCGCCAGCAGCATGGGGACAGGGGCCCGCACAGATACGCAGTATTTT.

The V and J genes are TRBV5-1 and TRBJ1-4, with D unresolved. V was clipped by 0 bases and J by 4 bases, with 7 bases between them. There are 14 residues in the CDR3. The germline V gene encodes CDR1 SGHRS and CDR2 YFSETQ. CDR3 residues: CASSLGLLNEKLFF. The CDR3 DNA reads as TGCGCCAGCAGCTTGGGACTGCTTAATGAAAAACTGTTTTTT.

This rearrangement joins TRBV5-8 to TRBJ1-1, with D hard to call. Germline assignment: CDR1 SGHTS and CDR2 YDEGEE. Trimming stripped 1 base from V and 1 base from J, with 11 bases between. CDR3 size: 15 residues. The CDR3 loop is CASSLLRAQNTEAFF. CDR3 in DNA: TGTGCCAGCAGCTTGTTGCGGGCCCAGAACACTGAAGCTTTCTTT. Looking up the rest from reference TRBV5-8 and TRBJ1-1 gives the full variable domain: EAGVTQSPTHLIKTRGQQATLRCSPISGHTSVYWYQQALGLGLQFLLWYDEGEERNRGNFPPRFSGRQFPNYSSELNVNALELEDSALYLCASSLLRAQNTEAFFGQGTRLTVV.

The V and J genes are TRBV7-9 and TRBJ1-2; no clear D. V lost 5 bases to trimming and J lost 0 bases, with 7 bases between them. This CDR3 comprises 13 residues. From germline, CDR1 is SEHNR and CDR2 FQNEAQ (reference sequence). The DNA of the CDR3 is TGTGCCAGCAGCCGAACATCTAACTATGGCTACACCTTC. Protein sequence: CASSRTSNYGYTF.